This TCR beta chain was sequenced during a study of T cell responses to AZD1222 COVID-19 vaccine. In the study overall: Whether given at about 4 or about 12 weeks, second doses were pooled. Findings and limits, study-wide: Researchers took repertoire samples only after the peak T cell response had come.

A note on this clone: As yet, its antigen is unknown.

Trimming pared 6 bases from V and 8 bases from J, leaving 13 bases between. From germline, CDR1 is MNHEY and CDR2 SMNVEV (reference sequence). The CDR3 consists of 13 residues. The protocol was immunoSEQ multiplex PCR, while the TCRdb copy is restricted to in-frame clones and leaves out a portion. The sample includes some 100,000 clones, about nine tenths of them seen just once. This sequence joins TRBV27 and TRBJ1-4; possible D gene TRBD1, 5 bases. Sequences were derived from peripheral blood, sampled on day 0 of AZD1222 vaccination. This receptor was obtained from an adult in good health. The CDR3 sequence is CASSAGYEEKLFF. The CDR3 nucleotides read TGTGCCAGCAGCGCAGGGTATGAAGAAAAACTGTTTTTT.